This T cell receptor beta chain was sequenced in a study of breast tumors, draining lymph nodes, adjacent tissues. General study findings and limits: Tumors had less TCR diversity than lymph nodes, more than nontumor tissue. Luminal-like breast cancer showed significantly greater tumor-nontumor repertoire similarity than basal-like breast cancer did. Tumor T cell lymph node origin was a supported hypothesis, not proven. Most tumor T cells seemingly derive from lymph node, then expand in tumor.

Via MiXCR, TCRdb re-called the multiplex PCR reads, giving one row per CDR3 protein. The sample shows under 300,000 distinct CDR3 sequences, under 40% of them seen only once. Samples came from axillary lymph nodes draining the breast cancer. Looked up from germline, CDR1 is LNHDA and CDR2 is SQIVND (reference sequence). V dropped 5 bases and J dropped 9; count of bases not matched to a gene: 16. The CDR3 contains 16 residues. This clonotype has ten or more counts. What it binds is unknown. The source material was axillary lymph node tissue. The chain has TRBV19 and TRBJ2-5; 9 bases match TRBD1. The receptor was isolated from a female donor with breast cancer. Some clones in this sample may be carry-over from other donors' samples. The CDR3 DNA reads as TGTGCCAGTAGTGCCACTCCCGGGACAGGGACCCCGGCCCAGTACTTC. This codes for CASSATPGTGTPAQYF.